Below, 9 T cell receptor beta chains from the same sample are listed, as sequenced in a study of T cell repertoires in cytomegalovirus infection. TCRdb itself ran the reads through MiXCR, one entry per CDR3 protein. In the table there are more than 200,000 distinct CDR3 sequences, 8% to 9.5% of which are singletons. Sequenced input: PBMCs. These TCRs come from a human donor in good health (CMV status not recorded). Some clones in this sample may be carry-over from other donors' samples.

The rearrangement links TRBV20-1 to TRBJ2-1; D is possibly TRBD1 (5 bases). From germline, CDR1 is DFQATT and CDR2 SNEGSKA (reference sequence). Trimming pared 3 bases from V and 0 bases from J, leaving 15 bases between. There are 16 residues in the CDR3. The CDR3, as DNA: TGCAGTGCTAGGAAAGGGGCGACGAGCTCCTACAATGAGCAGTTCTTC. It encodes CSARKGATSSYNEQFF.

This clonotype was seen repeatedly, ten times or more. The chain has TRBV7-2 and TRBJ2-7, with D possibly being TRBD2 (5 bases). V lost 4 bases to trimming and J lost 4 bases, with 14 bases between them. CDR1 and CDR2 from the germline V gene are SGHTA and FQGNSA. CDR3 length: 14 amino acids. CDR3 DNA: TGTGCCAGCAGCTCCCAGTTGGGCGGGTACGAGCAGTACTTC. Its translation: CASSSQLGGYEQYF.

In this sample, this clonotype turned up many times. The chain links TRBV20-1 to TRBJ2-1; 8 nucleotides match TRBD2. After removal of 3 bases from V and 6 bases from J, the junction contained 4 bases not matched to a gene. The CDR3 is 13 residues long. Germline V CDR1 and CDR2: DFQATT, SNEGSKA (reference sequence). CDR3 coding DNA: TGCAGTGCTAGTGGGACTAGTGGCAATGAGCAGTTCTTC. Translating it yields CSASGTSGNEQFF.

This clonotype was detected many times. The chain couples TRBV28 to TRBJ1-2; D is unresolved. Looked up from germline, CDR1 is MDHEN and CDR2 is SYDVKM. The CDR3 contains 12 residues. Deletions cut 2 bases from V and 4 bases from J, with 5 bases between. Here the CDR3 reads CASSLTLYGYTF. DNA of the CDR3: TGTGCCAGCAGTTTAACTCTCTATGGCTACACCTTC.

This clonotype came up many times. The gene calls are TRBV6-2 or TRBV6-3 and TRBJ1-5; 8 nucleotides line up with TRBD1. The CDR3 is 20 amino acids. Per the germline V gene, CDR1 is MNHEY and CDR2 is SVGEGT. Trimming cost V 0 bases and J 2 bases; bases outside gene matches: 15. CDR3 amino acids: CASSYSSGTGGTRGNQPQHF. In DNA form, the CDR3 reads TGTGCCAGCAGTTACTCGTCCGGGACAGGTGGGACCCGAGGCAATCAGCCCCAGCATTTT.

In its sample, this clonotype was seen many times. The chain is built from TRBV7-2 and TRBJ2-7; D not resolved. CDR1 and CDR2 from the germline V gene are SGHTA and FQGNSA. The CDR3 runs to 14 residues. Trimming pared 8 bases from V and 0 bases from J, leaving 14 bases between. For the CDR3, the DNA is TGTGCCAGCCAACCGGAGCTCACCTCCTACGAGCAGTACTTC. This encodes CASQPELTSYEQYF.

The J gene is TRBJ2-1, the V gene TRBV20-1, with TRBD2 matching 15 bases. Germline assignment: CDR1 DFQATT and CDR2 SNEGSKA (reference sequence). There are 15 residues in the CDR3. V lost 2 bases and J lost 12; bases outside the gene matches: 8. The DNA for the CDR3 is TGCAGTGCTAGAATGGGGACTAGCGGGAGGAGCGGGCAGTTCTTC. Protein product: CSARMGTSGRSGQFF.

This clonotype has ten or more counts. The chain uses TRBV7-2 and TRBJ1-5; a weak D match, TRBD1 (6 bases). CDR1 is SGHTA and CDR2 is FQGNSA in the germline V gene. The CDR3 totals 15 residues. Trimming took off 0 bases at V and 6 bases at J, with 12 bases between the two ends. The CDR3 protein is CASSLALGQLQPQHF. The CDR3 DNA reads TGTGCCAGCAGCTTAGCGCTTGGACAGCTTCAGCCCCAGCATTTT.

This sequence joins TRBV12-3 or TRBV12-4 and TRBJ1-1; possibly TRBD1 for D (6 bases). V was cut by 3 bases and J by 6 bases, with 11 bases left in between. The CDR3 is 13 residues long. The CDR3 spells CASSLGARAEAFF. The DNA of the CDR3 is TGTGCCAGCAGTTTGGGGGCAAGGGCTGAAGCTTTCTTT.